Each of the 11 T cell receptor beta chains below was sequenced from the same sample in a study of cytomegalovirus exposure and HLA in healthy donors. The table came from immunoSEQ multiplex PCR; TCRdb's copy has only in-frame clones and leaves some out. The table records 150,000 or so clones, 90% of them present only once. The material sequenced was PBMCs. The receptors were gathered from a woman aged 25-40 years in good health and CMV-seropositive.

The V call is TRBV18, the J call TRBJ2-3, with 7 positions matching TRBD2. The CDR3 covers 14 residues. V was clipped by 5 bases and J by 4 bases; unmatched bases: 6. The V gene's germline CDR1 is KGHSH and CDR2 LQKENI. The CDR3 bases are TGTGCCAGCTCAGCGGGAGAGGTTTCAGATACGCAGTATTTT. This translates into CASSAGEVSDTQYF.

The chain uses TRBV5-1 and TRBJ2-1, with 8 bases identical to TRBD2. This CDR3 spans 15 amino acids. Germline V gene sequence: CDR1 SGHRS, CDR2 YFSETQ. Losses at the gene ends were 0 bases for V and 4 bases for J; bases not matched to a gene: 3. The chain's CDR3 is CASSLGSSGYNEQFF. The CDR3 DNA is TGCGCCAGCAGCTTGGGGTCTAGCGGGTACAATGAGCAGTTCTTC.

This chain connects TRBV19 to TRBJ2-1; 11 bases line up with TRBD2. Losses at the gene ends were 6 bases for V and 8 bases for J; bases not matched to a gene: 6. From germline, CDR1 is LNHDA and CDR2 SQIVND (reference sequence). The CDR3 sequence is 14 residues long. CDR3 sequence: CASRVAGGVDEQFF. CDR3 DNA sequence: TGTGCCAGTAGAGTAGCGGGAGGGGTCGATGAGCAGTTCTTC.

V and J are TRBV13 and TRBJ2-5, with 15 bases fitting TRBD2. CDR3 length: 20 amino acids. With V trimmed by 4 bases and J by 2 bases, 14 bases remained unmatched. The germline V gene encodes CDR1 PRHDT and CDR2 FYEKMQ (reference sequence). The CDR3 DNA reads as TGTGCCAGCAGCTCCCCCCTCGGGACTAGCGGGGGGCAGAAGCAAGAGACCCAGTACTTC. Protein product: CASSSPLGTSGGQKQETQYF.

The rearrangement joins TRBV11-2 to TRBJ2-7, with D perhaps matching TRBD1 (5 bases). The germline V gene encodes CDR1 SGHAT and CDR2 FQNNGV. Deletions cut 3 bases from V and 1 base from J, with 10 bases between. This CDR3 comprises 14 residues. The CDR3 loop reads CASSFHGASYEQYF. The DNA for the CDR3 is TGTGCCAGCAGCTTTCATGGGGCTTCCTACGAGCAGTACTTC.

Here the CDR3 DNA reads TGTGCCAGCAGCCAGGGACAGGAGTTTTGGCCCCAGCATTTT. Translating it yields CASSQGQEFWPQHF. V and J are TRBV27 and TRBJ1-5; 8 nucleotides match TRBD1. Trimming took 6 bases from V and 9 from J; bases not matched to a gene: 10. CDR3 length equals 14 residues. Germline V gene data show CDR1 as MNHEY and CDR2 as SMNVEV (reference sequence).

The gene calls are TRBV15 and TRBJ1-3; the match to TRBD1 covers 8 bases. The CDR3 has 15 amino acids. The germline V gene encodes CDR1 LNHNV and CDR2 YYDKDF (reference sequence). V shed 4 bases, J shed 3 bases, and the junction held 5 bases outside the gene matches. The chain's CDR3 is CATSTGQAFGNTIYF. CDR3 coding DNA: TGTGCCACCAGCACGGGACAGGCGTTTGGAAACACCATATATTTT.

Of note for this clone: The junction departs from germline at one end; a sequencing error may be responsible. This sequence joins TRBV2 and TRBJ2-2; 8 bases line up with TRBD1. This CDR3 region has 14 residues. CDR1 and CDR2 from the germline V gene are SNHLY and FYNNEI. This CDR3 reads CANSRQGIGGELFF. CDR3 in DNA: TGTGCCAACAGTCGACAGGGGATTGGCGGGGAGCTGTTTTTT.

The rearrangement joins TRBV7-3 to TRBJ2-5; 7 bases line up with TRBD2. The V segment lost 1 base and the J segment 5 bases; nucleotides outside the gene matches: 4. The CDR3 extends over 14 amino acids. CDR1 SGHTA and CDR2 FQGTGA come from the germline V gene. CDR3 coding DNA: TGTGCCAGCAGCTTAAGGGGGGGATTGGAGACCCAGTACTTC. Protein sequence: CASSLRGGLETQYF.

This chain joins TRBV6-5 and TRBJ2-7; 8 bases agree with TRBD1. CDR3 length equals 15 residues. The germline V gene encodes CDR1 MNHEY and CDR2 SVGAGI. V lost 2 bases and J lost 6; bases outside the gene matches: 9. The CDR3 DNA sequence: TGTGCCAGCAGTTACAACGGGGCAGGGGGCCTCGAGCAGTACTTC. It translates to CASSYNGAGGLEQYF.

V and J are TRBV27 and TRBJ2-1; a weak D match, TRBD1 (5 bases). Germline CDR1 and CDR2: MNHEY and SMNVEV (reference sequence). V was pared by 6 bases and J by 8 bases, with 26 bases between. The CDR3 sequence is 17 residues long. The CDR3 is CASSPIRGKLGDHEQFF. CDR3 nucleotides: TGTGCCAGCAGCCCTATTAGGGGAAAATTAGGGGATCATGAGCAGTTCTTC.